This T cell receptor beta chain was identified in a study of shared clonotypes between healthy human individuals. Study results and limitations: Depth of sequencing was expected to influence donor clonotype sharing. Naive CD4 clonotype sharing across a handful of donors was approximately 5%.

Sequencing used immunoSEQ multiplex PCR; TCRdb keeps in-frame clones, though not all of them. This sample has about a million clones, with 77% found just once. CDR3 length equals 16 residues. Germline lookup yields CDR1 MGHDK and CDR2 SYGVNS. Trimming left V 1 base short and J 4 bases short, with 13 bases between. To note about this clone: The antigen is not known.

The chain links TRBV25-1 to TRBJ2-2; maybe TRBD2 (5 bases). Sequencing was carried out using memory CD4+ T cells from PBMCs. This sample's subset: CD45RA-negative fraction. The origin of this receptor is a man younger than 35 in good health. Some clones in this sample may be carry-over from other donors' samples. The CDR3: CASSEWAGSGTGELFF. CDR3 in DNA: TGTGCCAGCAGTGAATGGGCGGGCTCGGGCACCGGGGAGCTGTTTTTT.